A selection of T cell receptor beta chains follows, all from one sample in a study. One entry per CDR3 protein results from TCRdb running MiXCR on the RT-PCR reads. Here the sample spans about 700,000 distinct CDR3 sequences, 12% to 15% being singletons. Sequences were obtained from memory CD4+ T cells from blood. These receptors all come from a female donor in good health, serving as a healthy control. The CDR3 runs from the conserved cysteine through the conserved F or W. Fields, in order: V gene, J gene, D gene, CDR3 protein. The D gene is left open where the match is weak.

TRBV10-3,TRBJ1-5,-,CATSAGSGEPQHF
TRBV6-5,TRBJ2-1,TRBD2,CASRIRLAGDNEQFF
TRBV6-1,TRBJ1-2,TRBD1,CASRDRAHYGYTF
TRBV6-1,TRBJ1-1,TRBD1,CASRSYIGQGNTEAFF
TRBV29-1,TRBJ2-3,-,CSVAPGHGRTQYF
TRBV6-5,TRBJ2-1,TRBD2,CASSYSSPLAGLNEQFF
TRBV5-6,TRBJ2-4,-,CASSPYRVGALENIQYF
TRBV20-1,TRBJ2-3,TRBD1,CSAIAPGQGSSGDTQYF
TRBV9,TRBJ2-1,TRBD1,CASSVDRDRNEQFF
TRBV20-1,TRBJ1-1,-,CSARRAGLENTEAFF
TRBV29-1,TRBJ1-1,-,CSVTLNTEAFF
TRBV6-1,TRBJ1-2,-,CASTPVAKIEYGYTF
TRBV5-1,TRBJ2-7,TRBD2,CASSSGGFLLSFDEQYF
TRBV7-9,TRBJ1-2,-,CASSLDDDGYTF
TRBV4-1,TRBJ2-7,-,CASSQGTSSYEQYF
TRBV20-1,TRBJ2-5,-,CSARDRVRGAETQYF
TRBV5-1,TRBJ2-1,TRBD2,CASSGTSGRAGEQFF
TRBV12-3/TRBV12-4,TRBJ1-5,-,CASSQYLGAGGNQPQHF
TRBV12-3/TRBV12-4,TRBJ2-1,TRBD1,CASNSWDREVNEQFF
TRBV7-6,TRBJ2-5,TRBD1,CASSSPRGRGETQYF
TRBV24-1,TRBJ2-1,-,CATSVGSGNEQFF
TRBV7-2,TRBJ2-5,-,CASSGPLEVGTQYF
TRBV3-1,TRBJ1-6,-,CASTVTTGDSPLHF
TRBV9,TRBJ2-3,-,CASSVSGTVETDTQYF
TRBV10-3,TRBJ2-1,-,CAISEGGPDPYLNEQFF
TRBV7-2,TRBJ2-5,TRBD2,CASSLLAGGLQETQYF
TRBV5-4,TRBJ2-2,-,CASSLGTSVGTGELFF
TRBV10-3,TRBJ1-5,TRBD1,CAISEGQGKHF
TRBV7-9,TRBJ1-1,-,CASSLPQGGSTEAFF
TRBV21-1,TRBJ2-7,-,CASSKIGDRGFYEQYF
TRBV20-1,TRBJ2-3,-,CSAPTMAPDTQYF
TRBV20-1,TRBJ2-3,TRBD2,CSAQIAGGADTQYF
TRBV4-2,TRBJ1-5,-,CASSQQQDNQPQHF
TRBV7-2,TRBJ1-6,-,CASSDYPSPLHF
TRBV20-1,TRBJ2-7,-,CSARARFPPPYEQYF
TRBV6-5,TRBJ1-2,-,CASSYSGHGYTF
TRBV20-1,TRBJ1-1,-,CSARDPAGNTEAFF
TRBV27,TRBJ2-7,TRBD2,CASSFSHPTSGGPYEQYF
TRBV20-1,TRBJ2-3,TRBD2,CSARGLAGTQYF
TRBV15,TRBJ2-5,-,CATSRTGSETQYF
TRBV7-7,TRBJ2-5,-,CASSLSWAGQETQYF
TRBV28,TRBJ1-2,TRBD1,CASTPGQGRLYGYTF
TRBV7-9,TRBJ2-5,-,CASSLGFDFQETQYF
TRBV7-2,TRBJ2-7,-,CASTPGGQLYEQYF
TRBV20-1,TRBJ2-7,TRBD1,CSATGTGASYEQYF
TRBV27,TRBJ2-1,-,CASSPGTSRHHEQFF
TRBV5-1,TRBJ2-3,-,CASSLTSDTQYF
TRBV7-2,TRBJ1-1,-,CASSPHRETEAFF
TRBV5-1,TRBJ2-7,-,CASSLVGRTYEQYF
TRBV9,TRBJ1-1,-,CASSVEPLNTEAFF
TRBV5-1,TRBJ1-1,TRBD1,CASSPGTGGTEAFF
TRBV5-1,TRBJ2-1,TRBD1,CASRPPGTGNNEQFF
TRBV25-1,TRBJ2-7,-,CASSMAGTYEQYF
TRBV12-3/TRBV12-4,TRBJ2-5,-,CASSLARSTQYF
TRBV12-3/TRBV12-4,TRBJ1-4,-,CASSSPADAEKLFF
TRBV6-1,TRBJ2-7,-,CASSERDRLEQYF
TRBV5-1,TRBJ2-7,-,CASSLVAGPNYEQYF
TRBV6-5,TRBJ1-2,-,CASSASAYYGYTF
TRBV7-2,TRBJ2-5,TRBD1,CASSSTYRGLETQYF